The 15 T cell receptor beta chains below were found in one sample sequenced in a study of cytomegalovirus exposure and HLA in healthy donors. Both 60 Vbeta primers and 13 Jbeta primers went into the PCR. Method: immunoSEQ multiplex PCR; TCRdb's copy keeps in-frame clones and lacks some. Here the sample spans about 180,000 clones, roughly 80% being singletons. Sequencing was performed on PBMCs. The receptors come from a female donor in good health and CMV-seronegative.

The chain combines TRBV19 with TRBJ2-5; possibly TRBD1 for D (6 bases). Between the trimmed V and J ends, which lost 4 bases and 5 bases, there was a span of 17 bases. Germline values: CDR1 LNHDA, CDR2 SQIVND (reference sequence). There are 15 residues in the CDR3. This chain's CDR3 is CASSTPGGGGETQYF. The CDR3 DNA is TGTGCCAGTAGTACCCCTGGGGGCGGTGGGGAGACCCAGTACTTC.

The chain employs TRBV7-2 and TRBJ2-1; 9 bases map to TRBD2. Per germline, CDR1 SGHTA and CDR2 FQGNSA. V gave up 5 bases and J gave up 5 bases; unmatched junction bases: 7. CDR3 size: 15 residues. As DNA, the CDR3 is TGTGCCAGCAGCCCCCCCGGGACTAGCAACAATGAGCAGTTCTTC. Its translation: CASSPPGTSNNEQFF.

J is TRBJ1-5 and V is TRBV21-1. TRBV21-1 is deemed a pseudogene. The CDR3 runs 14 residues. CDR3 sequence (DNA): TGTGCCAGTCCCGGGGGGAAAAGCAATCAGCCCCAGCATTTT. It translates to CASPGGKSNQPQHF.

The chain employs TRBV4-2 and TRBJ2-5; 15 bases map to TRBD2. This CDR3 contains 18 residues. Trimming cost V 0 bases and J 5 bases; bases outside gene matches: 7. CDR1 is LGHNA and CDR2 is YNFKEQ in the germline V gene. In nucleotides, the CDR3 is TGTGCCAGCAGCCAAGATAGGGGGACTAGCGGGAGGCAGGAGACCCAGTACTTC. Translated: CASSQDRGTSGRQETQYF.

V and J are TRBV10-3 and TRBJ1-1, with 9 bases lining up with TRBD1. Losses at the gene ends were 6 bases for V and 2 bases for J; bases not matched to a gene: 4. This CDR3 has 14 residues. CDR1 and CDR2 from the germline V gene are ENHRY and SYGVKD. CDR3 protein: CAISPTGGNTEAFF. In nucleotides, the CDR3 is TGTGCCATCAGCCCGACAGGGGGTAACACTGAAGCTTTCTTT.

This clone has just one count. For the CDR3, the DNA is TGCGCCAGCAGTGAGTCGCCGGGACTAGCGGGGCAAGAGACCCAGTACTTC. It translates to CASSESPGLAGQETQYF. The rearrangement links TRBV10-1 to TRBJ2-5, with 13 bases that match TRBD2. The V segment lost 0 bases and the J segment 2 bases; nucleotides outside the gene matches: 3. Germline V CDR1 and CDR2: WNHNN, SYGVQD (reference sequence). The CDR3 totals 17 residues.

This clone was observed a single time. The chain has TRBV29-1 and TRBJ1-2; D unresolved. The CDR3 contains 12 residues. The V end was cut by 0 bases, the J end by 7 bases, with 9 bases between. The germline V gene encodes CDR1 SQVTM and CDR2 ANQGSEA. The CDR3 is CSVEDSGSGYTF. In DNA, the CDR3 is TGCAGCGTTGAAGATTCAGGATCTGGCTACACCTTC.

The chain combines TRBV11-3 with TRBJ2-1, with TRBD2 identical over 9 bases. The V gene's germline CDR1 is SGHNT and CDR2 YENEEA. V was pared by 4 bases and J by 6 bases, with 7 bases of the junction left unmatched. There are 15 residues in the CDR3. The CDR3: CASSSQGLALNEQFF. As DNA, the CDR3 is TGTGCCAGCAGCTCCCAGGGACTAGCCCTCAATGAGCAGTTCTTC.

The genes are TRBV11-2 and TRBJ1-6; D might be TRBD1 (5 bases). CDR1 and CDR2 from the germline V gene are SGHAT and FQNNGV. The CDR3 runs 16 residues. The V end was cut by 4 bases, the J end by 1 base, with 11 bases between. CDR3 sequence (DNA): TGTGCCAGCAGCTCCATAACAGGATCCTATAATTCACCCCTCCACTTT. It codes for CASSSITGSYNSPLHF.

This clone was observed a few times. The rearrangement joins TRBV7-2 to TRBJ2-7, with TRBD1 matching over 7 bases. The CDR3 sequence is 14 residues long. The germline gives CDR1 SGHTA, CDR2 FQGNSA. J lost 2 bases, V lost 4 bases, and 5 bases had no gene match. CDR3 region: CASSSGQSPYEQYF. The DNA of the CDR3 is TGTGCCAGCAGCTCGGGACAGTCCCCCTACGAGCAGTACTTC.

The rearrangement links TRBV6-5 to TRBJ1-1, with TRBD1 matching 9 bases. Germline lookup yields CDR1 MNHEY and CDR2 SVGAGI. This CDR3 is built from 15 residues. Germline trimming cut 5 bases from V and 5 bases from J; bases unmatched to any gene: 9. The CDR3 sequence: CASSPPDRGETEAFF. For the CDR3, the DNA is TGTGCCAGCAGTCCCCCGGACAGGGGTGAAACTGAAGCTTTCTTT.

The rearrangement joins TRBV6-5 to TRBJ1-4; D is possibly TRBD1 (6 bases). The CDR3 loop spans 15 amino acids. Germline CDR1 reads MNHEY; CDR2 reads SVGAGI. The V end lost 4 bases, the J end lost 10 bases, and 19 bases lay between the germline ends. Here the CDR3 DNA reads TGTGCCAGCAGTTCCCCCCGGGGGGCTGGAGGAAAACTGTTTTTT. Protein product: CASSSPRGAGGKLFF.

The gene calls are TRBV7-8 and TRBJ1-6; possible D gene TRBD1, 5 bases. Germline V gene lookup returns CDR1 SGHVS and CDR2 FQNEAQ. The CDR3 extends over 15 amino acids. Between the trimmed V and J ends, which lost 0 bases and 8 bases, there was a span of 11 bases. The CDR3, as DNA: TGTGCCAGCAGCTTAGCGGGGGGTTCTCATTCACCCCTCCACTTT. Protein product: CASSLAGGSHSPLHF.

The chain carries TRBV11-2 and TRBJ2-7, with D unclear. This CDR3 is 14 amino acids long. V lost 0 bases to trimming and J lost 0 bases, with 6 bases between them. Germline V lookup: CDR1 SGHAT, CDR2 FQNNGV. CDR3 in amino acids: CASSLDWLSYEQYF. The CDR3 DNA follows: TGTGCCAGCAGCTTAGATTGGCTCTCCTACGAGCAGTACTTC.

This clone appeared a few times. The chain couples TRBV5-1 to TRBJ2-1; 9 positions agree with TRBD2. The CDR3 is made up of 15 amino acids. The germline CDR1 and CDR2 sequences are SGHRS and YFSETQ. V dropped 4 bases and J dropped 6; count of bases not matched to a gene: 8. Here the CDR3 DNA reads TGCGCCAGCAGCCTGCCGGGACTAGCTCTCAATGAGCAGTTCTTC. This translates into CASSLPGLALNEQFF.